These 22 T cell receptor beta chains came from one sample sequenced in a study of blood T cell repertoires in COVID-19. The table came from immunoSEQ multiplex PCR; TCRdb's copy has only in-frame clones and leaves some out. The sample lists around 240,000 clones, about 90% occurring once. The source material was PBMCs or T cells enriched from blood (not recorded which). The receptors here all came from a human donor in a cohort exposed to, infected with or recovered from COVID-19 (not recorded which). The donor label of this sample is uncertain.

A single count supports this clone. The rearrangement links TRBV11-2 to TRBJ1-1, with D perhaps TRBD1 (6 bases). Trimming removed 5 bases at V and 3 bases at J, with 10 bases between. The germline gives CDR1 SGHAT, CDR2 FQNNGV. The CDR3 has 13 residues. DNA of the CDR3: TGTGCCAGCAGCCAGACAGGATACACTGAAGCTTTCTTT. This encodes CASSQTGYTEAFF.

The chain combines TRBV9 with TRBJ2-3, with TRBD2 identical over 14 bases. Per germline, CDR1 SGDLS and CDR2 YYNGEE. V lost 4 bases to trimming and J lost 5 bases; unmatched junction nucleotides: 9. CDR3 length: 17 amino acids. CDR3 in amino acids: CASSPPTSGGAVDTQYF. The CDR3 DNA is TGTGCCAGCAGCCCGCCGACTAGCGGGGGGGCCGTAGATACGCAGTATTTT.

J is TRBJ1-5 and V is TRBV12-3 or TRBV12-4; D not certain. CDR3 length: 13 amino acids. V gave up 7 bases and J gave up 0 bases, with 7 bases separating them. CDR3 amino acids: CASNPNSNQPQHF. For the CDR3, the DNA is TGTGCCAGCAACCCTAATAGCAATCAGCCCCAGCATTTT.

The chain combines TRBV6-4 with TRBJ2-3; 8 nucleotides line up with TRBD2. Losses at the gene ends were 0 bases for V and 3 bases for J; bases not matched to a gene: 5. This CDR3 has 16 residues. Germline V gives CDR1 MRHNA, CDR2 SNTAGT. In nucleotides, the CDR3 is TGTGCCAGCAGTGACTCTAACGGGGGGGCAACAGATACGCAGTATTTT. Residues: CASSDSNGGATDTQYF.

The chain links TRBV2 to TRBJ2-1; 7 bases are a match to TRBD2. The ends lost 6 bases at V and 3 bases at J; junction bases unmatched: 5. Germline V lookup: CDR1 SNHLY, CDR2 FYNNEI. The CDR3 covers 14 residues. The CDR3: CASRASGDYNEQFF. The CDR3 region has the DNA TGTGCCAGCAGAGCCAGCGGGGACTACAATGAGCAGTTCTTC.

V and J are TRBV15 and TRBJ2-2; a weak D match, TRBD1 (5 bases). The CDR3 totals 14 residues. V lost 0 bases and J lost 6, with 8 bases in between. The germline V gene has CDR1 LNHNV and CDR2 YYDKDF (reference sequence). The DNA of the CDR3 is TGTGCCACCAGCAGAGATCTAGGGGCCGGGGAGCTGTTTTTT. It encodes CATSRDLGAGELFF.

The chain uses TRBV19 and TRBJ2-2, with 10 bases fitting TRBD2. V gave up 9 bases and J gave up 4 bases; unmatched junction bases: 5. This CDR3 comprises 14 residues. Germline V CDR1 and CDR2: LNHDA, SQIVND (reference sequence). This chain's CDR3 is CASVAGGRTGELFF. The CDR3 DNA follows: TGTGCCAGCGTAGCGGGGGGCCGCACCGGGGAGCTGTTTTTT.

V usage is TRBV5-4 and J usage is TRBJ2-3; unclear D gene. Between the trimmed V and J ends, which lost 0 bases and 3 bases, there was a span of 8 bases. This CDR3 has 14 amino acids. The V gene's germline CDR1 is SGHNT and CDR2 YYREEE (reference sequence). CDR3 DNA: TGTGCCAGCAGCTTGGACATAAAGACAGATACGCAGTATTTT. Encoded protein: CASSLDIKTDTQYF. Complete variable domain (other parts from reference TRBV5-4 and TRBJ2-3): ETGVTQSPTHLIKTRGQQVTLRCSSQSGHNTVSWYQQALGQGPQFIFQYYREEENGRGNFPPRFSGLQFPNYSSELNVNALELDDSALYLCASSLDIKTDTQYFGPGTRLTVL.

The V and J genes are TRBV24-1 and TRBJ1-3, with no clear D. Germline-derived CDR1 and CDR2 are KGHDR and SFDVKD. V was clipped by 9 bases and J by 0 bases, with 20 bases between them. The CDR3 consists of 17 residues. CDR3 coding DNA: TGTGCCACCGGTCTTGGCCTACGCACGGGCTCTGGAAACACCATATATTTT. It specifies CATGLGLRTGSGNTIYF.

This clone has just one count. This chain joins TRBV10-3 and TRBJ1-1; no reliable D call. Germline CDR1 reads ENHRY; CDR2 reads SYGVKD. There are 15 residues in the CDR3. Trimming stripped 0 bases from V and 5 bases from J, with 13 bases between. CDR3 sequence (DNA): TGTGCCATCAGTGAGTCACCGGGAAGAGGGACTGAAGCTTTCTTT. Its translation is CAISESPGRGTEAFF.

This clone showed up just a few times. The V call is TRBV27, the J call TRBJ1-2; no firm D call. The CDR3 covers 14 residues. CDR1 is MNHEY and CDR2 is SMNVEV in the germline V gene (reference sequence). Trimming removed 8 bases at V and 7 bases at J, with 20 bases between. The CDR3 DNA follows: TGTGCCAGCGGTGGGAGCCTCCAGATAGGTGGCTACACCTTC. As protein: CASGGSLQIGGYTF.

The chain couples TRBV10-1 to TRBJ2-3; 8 nucleotides match TRBD1. Germline CDR1 WNHNN, CDR2 SYGVQD (reference sequence). CDR3 size: 13 residues. Trimming cost V 5 bases and J 6 bases; bases outside gene matches: 4. The CDR3 DNA sequence: TGCGCCAGCAGTCGACAGGGGCGGGATACGCAGTATTTT. Protein: CASSRQGRDTQYF.

The chain uses TRBV18 and TRBJ2-6; TRBD2 aligns across 8 bases. There are 18 residues in the CDR3. V shed 6 bases and J 0 bases; nucleotides not matched to a gene: 10. Germline assignment: CDR1 KGHSH and CDR2 LQKENI. CDR3 nucleotides: TGTGCCAGCTCGATAACCGGGACTAGGGCCTCTGGGGCCAACGTCCTGACTTTC. This translates into CASSITGTRASGANVLTF.

This chain joins TRBV12-3 or TRBV12-4 and TRBJ1-3; D remains ambiguous. The CDR3 loop spans 13 amino acids. V lost 2 bases and J lost 4, with 6 bases in between. This CDR3 is CASSLIAGNTIYF. Written as DNA, the CDR3 is TGTGCCAGCAGTTTAATAGCAGGAAACACCATATATTTT.

The chain carries TRBV5-1 and TRBJ2-7; 7 bases are a match to TRBD1. The CDR3 contains 12 residues. The germline CDR1 and CDR2 sequences are SGHRS and YFSETQ. Trimming cost V 3 bases and J 5 bases; bases outside gene matches: 2. Here the CDR3 reads CASSSTGNEQYF. CDR3 DNA: TGCGCCAGCAGCTCGACAGGGAACGAGCAGTACTTC.

This rearrangement joins TRBV5-8 to TRBJ1-3; 9 nucleotides line up with TRBD1. CDR1 and CDR2 from the germline V gene are SGHTS and YDEGEE. The CDR3 is 15 residues long. V gave up 3 bases and J gave up 9 bases; unmatched junction bases: 10. CDR3 bases: TGTGCCAGCAGCTGGGGACAGGGTGTTAGTGTCACCATATATTTT. It encodes CASSWGQGVSVTIYF. Combining the CDR3 with reference TRBV5-8 and TRBJ1-3 gives the whole variable domain EAGVTQSPTHLIKTRGQQATLRCSPISGHTSVYWYQQALGLGLQFLLWYDEGEERNRGNFPPRFSGRQFPNYSSELNVNALELEDSALYLCASSWGQGVSVTIYFGEGSWLTVV.

V and J are TRBV5-6 and TRBJ2-7; TRBD2 is a possible D gene (6 bases). Germline V CDR1 and CDR2: SGHDT, YYEEEE. CDR3 length equals 14 residues. V lost 0 bases to trimming and J lost 9 bases, with 16 bases between them. In nucleotides, the CDR3 is TGTGCCAGCAGCTTGGCTGGTCGACTAGGAGGGCAGTACTTC. This codes for CASSLAGRLGGQYF.

The rearrangement joins TRBV24-1 to TRBJ1-2, with D perhaps matching TRBD1 (5 bases). Trimming cost V 5 bases and J 8 bases, with 17 bases left between them. The CDR3 extends over 14 amino acids. Germline loops: CDR1 KGHDR, CDR2 SFDVKD. CDR3 residues: CATSGPQGSSGYTF. Here the CDR3 DNA reads TGTGCCACCAGTGGTCCCCAGGGAAGTAGCGGCTACACCTTC.

The chain has TRBV6-5 and TRBJ2-2; TRBD1 matches at 8 bases. The V and J ends lost 11 bases and 0 bases, in that order; junction bases with no gene match: 2. Germline loops: CDR1 MNHEY, CDR2 SVGAGI. The CDR3 covers 13 residues. This CDR3 reads CASGQANTGELFF. CDR3 sequence (DNA): TGTGCCTCGGGACAGGCGAACACCGGGGAGCTGTTTTTT.

The V call is TRBV5-1, the J call TRBJ1-2, with TRBD1 matching over 9 bases. This CDR3 comprises 18 residues. CDR1 is SGHRS and CDR2 is YFSETQ in the germline V gene. The V gene end was trimmed by 3 bases and the J gene end by 3 bases; junction bases not matched to a gene: 15. The CDR3 region is CASSSRPGTGNYDYGYTF. CDR3 in DNA: TGCGCCAGCAGCTCACGTCCCGGGACAGGGAACTACGACTATGGCTACACCTTC. The variable domain in full, with the rest retrieved from reference TRBV5-1 and TRBJ1-2, is KAGVTQTPRYLIKTRGQQVTLSCSPISGHRSVSWYQQTPGQGLQFLFEYFSETQRNKGNFPGRFSGRQFSNSRSEMNVSTLELGDSALYLCASSSRPGTGNYDYGYTFGSGTRLTVV.

The chain employs TRBV30 and TRBJ1-4; D gene ambiguous. The germline CDR1 and CDR2 sequences are GTSNPN and SVGIG (reference sequence). With 2 bases removed from V and 5 bases from J, the gap between germline ends came to 12 bases. The CDR3 runs to 14 residues. CDR3 nucleotides: TGTGCCTGGAGTCCCTTGTCCCTCAATGAAAAACTGTTTTTT. Its protein product is CAWSPLSLNEKLFF.

J is TRBJ1-4 and V is TRBV12-3 or TRBV12-4; 7 positions agree with TRBD1. J was trimmed by 8 bases and V by 6 bases; bases with no gene match: 3. This CDR3 has 12 residues. CDR3 nucleotide sequence: TGTGCCAGCAGCACAGGGGAAGAAAAACTGTTTTTT. Amino acid sequence: CASSTGEEKLFF.